In its sample, the clone carrying this T cell receptor beta chain was seen a few times. Donors with ophthalmopathy: moderate-to-severe activity, CAS ≥3, NOSPECS ≥4, duration under 3 months. This sample stems from a study of Graves' ophthalmopathy and Graves' hyperthyroidism. Looking at the study overall: Peripheral blood sampling preceded any treatment and occurred at initial diagnosis.

The authors amplified TCR beta CDR3 regions, and they did so from RNA transcripts for repertoire sequencing. The library came from an HTBI-primed first-round RT-PCR and a second-round multiplex PCR. TCRdb itself ran the multiplex PCR reads through MiXCR, one entry per CDR3 protein. The sample lists 650,000 to 900,000 distinct CDR3 sequences, roughly two fifths occurring once. CDR3 length: 15 residues. Per germline, CDR1 PRHDT and CDR2 FYEKMQ (reference sequence). Between the trimmed V and J ends, which lost 6 bases and 0 bases, there was a span of 9 bases. The clonotype was recovered from an adult man with Graves' ophthalmopathy. The rearrangement uses TRBV13 and TRBJ1-6; D gene ambiguous. The sequenced sample consisted of peripheral blood. The CDR3 reads CASSQDGSYNSPLHF. The CDR3 DNA reads as TGTGCCAGCAGTCAAGACGGCTCCTATAATTCACCCCTCCACTTT.